Listed below are T cell receptor beta chains from one sample, sequenced in a study of T cell repertoires in cytomegalovirus infection. What these receptors recognize is not known. TCRdb independently ran MiXCR on the reads; one entry per CDR3 protein. The data contain approximately 34,000 distinct CDR3 sequences, around half of them seen just once; the ten biggest clones take up 75% to 95%. The sequences come from CD8+ T cells from cultured PBMCs, collected from culture after CMV antigen stimulation. The source is a human donor in good health (CMV status not recorded). Some clones in this sample may be carry-over from other donors' samples. Each CDR3 is given with its conserved first and last residue. A D gene is named only where the DNA matches it firmly. Clone size appears in some rows only: once, few, many, or a class for an expanded clone.

cdr3_aa cdr3_nt v_call clone_size j_call d_call
CASRLGISTYNEQFF TGTGCCAGCAGGTTGGGAATATCCACCTACAATGAGCAGTTCTTC TRBV7-9 few TRBJ2-1 .
CASSIDREREGYTDTQYF TGTGCCAGTAGTATAGATCGAGAGCGGGAGGGATACACAGATACGCAGTATTTT TRBV19 . TRBJ2-3 TRBD2
CATRFITEAFF TGTGCCACGCGATTTATCACTGAAGCTTTCTTT TRBV6-6 . TRBJ1-1 .
CASSLTGLAGGEAKNIQYF TGTGCCAGCAGCTTAACGGGACTAGCGGGAGGGGAGGCCAAAAACATTCAGTACTTC TRBV7-3 . TRBJ2-4 TRBD2
CASSERWGMNTEAFF TGTGCCAGCAGTGAAAGGTGGGGGATGAACACTGAAGCTTTCTTT TRBV6-1 once TRBJ1-1 .
CASSYPTVSVRAILSGANVLTF TGTGCCAGCAGTTACCCGACCGTAAGCGTGAGGGCTATTCTCTCTGGGGCCAACGTCCTGACTTTC TRBV6-5 . TRBJ2-6 .
CASSHGTNNSPLHF TGTGCCAGCAGTCACGGGACAAATAATTCACCCCTCCACTTT TRBV2 . TRBJ1-6 .
CASSEGGAKNIQYF TGTGCCAGCAGTGAAGGGGGAGCCAAAAACATTCAGTACTTC TRBV2 few TRBJ2-4 .
CASTPSARYEQYF TGTGCCAGCACTCCTAGCGCACGCTACGAGCAGTACTTC TRBV6-6 . TRBJ2-7 .
CSVGGTTGYEQYF TGCAGTGTCGGGGGAACGACTGGCTACGAGCAGTACTTC TRBV20-1 . TRBJ2-7 .
CASSSGTGNTEAFF TGTGCCAGCAGCTCCGGGACAGGGAACACTGAAGCTTTCTTT TRBV11-3 . TRBJ1-1 TRBD1
CASSLIGTSSYNEQFF TGTGCCAGCAGCTTAATAGGGACGAGCTCCTACAATGAGCAGTTCTTC TRBV7-3 . TRBJ2-1 .
CSARDRGSSYEQYF TGCAGTGCTAGAGACAGGGGAAGCTCCTACGAGCAGTACTTC TRBV20-1 few TRBJ2-7 .
CASSPDTTPGVSIQNSGNTIYF TGTGCCAGCTCACCAGATACTACCCCTGGAGTTTCCATACAGAACTCTGGAAACACCATATATTTT TRBV18 few TRBJ1-3 .
CASSPDGTGELFF TGTGCCAGCAGCCCTGATGGCACCGGGGAGCTGTTTTTT TRBV11-2 . TRBJ2-2 .
CASSPAGGETQYF TGTGCCAGCAGTCCCGCCGGGGGAGAGACCCAGTACTTC TRBV27 few TRBJ2-5 .
CASSDSFGANVLTF TGTGCCAGCAGTGACAGTTTTGGGGCCAACGTCCTGACTTTC TRBV6-4 . TRBJ2-6 .
CASSPFPGGSTDTQYF TGTGCCAGCAGCCCATTCCCGGGGGGCAGCACAGATACGCAGTATTTT TRBV5-4 . TRBJ2-3 .
CASSSYSLEQYF TGTGCCAGCAGCTCGTATAGTTTGGAGCAGTACTTC TRBV7-9 few TRBJ2-7 .
CASSSDSYTEAFF TGTGCCAGCAGTTCAGACAGCTACACTGAAGCTTTCTTT TRBV28 . TRBJ1-1 .
CASSAWTSGPSTDTQYF TGTGCCAGCAGCGCCTGGACTAGCGGGCCTAGCACAGATACGCAGTATTTT TRBV5-4 few TRBJ2-3 TRBD2
CASSQARLDRGRGEHWWTEAFF TGCGCCAGCAGCCAAGCACGACTGGACAGGGGACGGGGGGAACATTGGTGGACTGAAGCTTTCTTT TRBV4-1 . TRBJ1-1 TRBD1
CASSIWGYLDTEAFF TGTGCCAGTAGTATCTGGGGATACCTAGACACTGAAGCTTTCTTT TRBV19 . TRBJ1-1 .
CASSFPEYYEQYF TGTGCCAGCAGCTTTCCGGAGTACTACGAGCAGTACTTC TRBV11-2 few TRBJ2-7 .
CASSQYRGRGGYTF TGTGCCAGCAGCCAATACAGGGGGCGCGGGGGCTACACCTTC TRBV3-1 few TRBJ1-2 TRBD1
CASSPTMTSALNTGELFF TGTGCCAGCAGCCCCACTATGACTAGCGCCCTAAACACCGGGGAGCTGTTTTTT TRBV6-5 . TRBJ2-2 TRBD2
CASSLRSGSSYNEQFF TGTGCTAGCAGCTTACGGAGCGGGAGCTCCTACAATGAGCAGTTCTTC TRBV7-6 . TRBJ2-1 TRBD2
CASSLKLAGVEQYF TGTGCCAGCAGCTTAAAACTAGCGGGGGTCGAGCAGTACTTC TRBV11-2 many TRBJ2-7 TRBD2
CSARDEQGIRENTIYF TGCAGTGCTAGGGACGAACAGGGGATTCGCGAAAACACCATATATTTT TRBV20-1 . TRBJ1-3 TRBD1
CASCGSADIQETQYF TGTGCCAGCTGCGGTTCAGCCGATATCCAAGAGACCCAGTACTTC TRBV6-5 . TRBJ2-5 .
CASSLGRVHGYTF TGTGCCAGCAGCTTGGGGAGGGTTCATGGCTACACCTTC TRBV5-3 . TRBJ1-2 .
CAISDPDTPRNQPQHF TGTGCCATCAGTGACCCGGACACCCCTCGGAATCAGCCCCAGCATTTT TRBV10-3 . TRBJ1-5 .
CASSLASKETQYF TGTGCCAGCAGCTTAGCTAGTAAAGAGACCCAGTACTTC TRBV7-9 few TRBJ2-5 .
CASSLLPTGVDTEAYF TGTGCCAGCAGTTTACTCCCGACAGGGGTGGACACTGAAGCTTACTTT TRBV28 . TRBJ1-1 TRBD1
CASSSDRLIWTF TGTGCCAGCAGCTCGGACAGGCTCATCTGGACCTTC TRBV7-8 . TRBJ2-7 TRBD1
CASSSGSPGGDTQYF TGTGCCAGCAGCTCCGGGAGCCCCGGGGGAGATACGCAGTATTTT TRBV5-4 . TRBJ2-3 .
CAISESLGQGGTDTQYF TGTGCCATCAGTGAGTCGCTGGGACAGGGAGGAACAGATACGCAGTATTTT TRBV10-3 few TRBJ2-3 TRBD1
CSARDQQGATYEQYF TGCAGTGCTAGAGATCAGCAGGGGGCAACCTACGAGCAGTACTTC TRBV20-1 . TRBJ2-7 TRBD1
CASSSDWFTDTQYF TGTGCCAGCAGCTCCGACTGGTTCACAGATACGCAGTATTTT TRBV6-1 . TRBJ2-3 .
CASSLTGATSYEQYF TGTGCCAGCAGTCTGACAGGGGCAACCTCCTACGAGCAGTACTTC TRBV12-3/TRBV12-4 . TRBJ2-7 TRBD1